This record looks at one T cell receptor beta chain sequence and its context. This entry belongs to a study of blood T cell repertoires in COVID-19. Study context: Acute-phase and convalescent COVID-19 samples originated in the United States, Italy and Spain.

Participants were aged about 18 to 90 years, lived in roughly 23 US areas, and enrolled virtually. The length of the CDR3 is 13 residues. V lost 7 bases and J lost 5; bases outside the gene matches: 6. Looked up from germline, CDR1 is SNHLY and CDR2 is FYNNEI. Authors' methods: Counts of nucleated cells, estimated from reference gene primer amplification, were obtained. Assay: immunoSEQ multiplex PCR; the TCRdb copy retains only in-frame clones and omits some. The V and J calls and clone size are taken from that table; D and trimming were inferred from the DNA. The sample has about 270,000 clones; over 85% are singletons.

The specimen was PBMCs or T cells enriched from blood (not recorded which). The origin of this receptor is a woman in her sixties or seventies who had recovered from COVID-19. The chain combines TRBV2 with TRBJ2-7, with 9 bases fitting TRBD1. CDR3 sequence reads: CASNRDRVHEQYF. CDR3 DNA: TGTGCCAGCAACAGGGACAGGGTGCACGAGCAGTACTTC.